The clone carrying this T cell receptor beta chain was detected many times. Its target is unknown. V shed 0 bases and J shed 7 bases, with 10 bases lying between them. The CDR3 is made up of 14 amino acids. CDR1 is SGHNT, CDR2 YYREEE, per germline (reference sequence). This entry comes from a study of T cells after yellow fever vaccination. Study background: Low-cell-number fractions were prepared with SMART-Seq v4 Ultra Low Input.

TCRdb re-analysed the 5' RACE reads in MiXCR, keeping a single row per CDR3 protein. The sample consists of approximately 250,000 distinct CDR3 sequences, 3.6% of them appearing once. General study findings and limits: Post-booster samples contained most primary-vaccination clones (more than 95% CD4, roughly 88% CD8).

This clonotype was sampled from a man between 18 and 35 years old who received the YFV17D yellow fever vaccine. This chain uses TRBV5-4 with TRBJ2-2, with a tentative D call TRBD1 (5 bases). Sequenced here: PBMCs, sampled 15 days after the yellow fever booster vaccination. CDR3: CASSLGIQGGELFF. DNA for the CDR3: TGTGCCAGCAGCTTGGGGATCCAGGGCGGGGAGCTGTTTTTT.